This TCR beta chain was found in a study of OX40 agonist ivuxolimab in advanced cancers. Using immunoSEQ multiplex PCR, the repertoire was profiled, and TCRdb retains in-frame clones only, with some absent. The table lists 69,000 or so clones, 85% to 90% of them singletons, with around 6.9% in the top ten. V was clipped by 1 base and J by 3 bases, with 7 bases between them. In germline, CDR1 is LNHNV, CDR2 YYDKDF (reference sequence). CDR3 length equals 14 residues. This TCR was recovered from an adult with an advanced solid tumor such as melanoma, head and neck, liver or kidney cancer. Source: CD4+ or CD8+ T cells sorted from blood, taken in a trial of the OX40 agonist ivuxolimab. J is TRBJ1-5 and V is TRBV15; perhaps TRBD1 as D (5 bases). Here the CDR3 DNA reads TGTGCCACCAGCAGAGGGGGGTCCAATCAGCCCCAGCATTTT. Translation gives CATSRGGSNQPQHF.